Each of the 21 T cell receptor beta chains below was sequenced from the same sample in a study of blood T cell repertoires in COVID-19. Using immunoSEQ multiplex PCR, the repertoire was profiled, and TCRdb retains in-frame clones only, with some absent. The table records 80,000 to 100,000 clones, about 80% of them present only once. Material for sequencing was peripheral blood. Receptors originate from a human donor in a cohort sampled during active COVID-19.

This sequence joins TRBV5-1 and TRBJ2-1, with D unresolved. This CDR3 contains 13 residues. The ends were cut back, 0 bases at V and 7 bases at J, with 8 bases in the middle. CDR1 and CDR2 from the germline V gene are SGHRS and YFSETQ. DNA of the CDR3: TGCGCCAGCAGCTTGGCCGTTGCGAATGAGCAGTTCTTC. The encoded protein is CASSLAVANEQFF.

V usage is TRBV6-1 and J usage is TRBJ2-7, with a tentative D call TRBD2 (5 bases). Germline V CDR1 and CDR2: MNHNS, SASEGT. V lost 3 bases, J lost 3 bases, and 12 bases lay in between. CDR3 length: 14 residues. CDR3: CASSDGVGNYEQYF. CDR3 coding DNA: TGTGCCAGCAGTGACGGGGTGGGGAACTACGAGCAGTACTTC.

This clone was observed a single time. This chain links TRBV19 with TRBJ2-6; 10 nucleotides agree with TRBD1. Per germline, CDR1 LNHDA and CDR2 SQIVND (reference sequence). Trimming took 9 bases from V and 5 from J; bases not matched to a gene: 10. The CDR3 loop spans 16 amino acids. DNA for the CDR3: TGTGCCAGGCAGACAGGGGGCCCTCTACGGGCCAACGTCCTGACTTTC. Translating it yields CARQTGGPLRANVLTF.

Only one count was recorded for this clone. This sample includes further DNA sequences coding for the same CDR3. V usage is TRBV5-1 and J usage is TRBJ2-5; possibly TRBD1 for D (5 bases). The CDR3 has 14 residues. CDR1 and CDR2 from the germline V gene are SGHRS and YFSETQ. V lost 0 bases, J lost 1 base, and 7 bases lay in between. The CDR3 loop is CASSLGTLQETQYF. CDR3 nucleotides: TGCGCCAGCAGCTTGGGGACACTCCAAGAGACCCAGTACTTC.

Here the CDR3 reads CASSLNSAGNEKLFF. In DNA, the CDR3 is TGTGCCAGCAGTTTGAACTCGGCAGGGAATGAAAAACTGTTTTTT. This chain connects TRBV28 to TRBJ1-4; a possible D gene is TRBD1 (5 bases). This CDR3 region has 15 residues. V lost 3 bases, J lost 5 bases, and 13 bases lay in between. Germline V gene lookup returns CDR1 MDHEN and CDR2 SYDVKM.

CDR3 protein: CASSPADTGSKLFF. The DNA of the CDR3 is TGTGCCAGCTCTCCCGCGGATACAGGGTCCAAACTGTTTTTT. V usage is TRBV18 and J usage is TRBJ1-4, with D perhaps matching TRBD1 (6 bases). CDR3 length: 14 amino acids. Germline V gene lookup returns CDR1 KGHSH and CDR2 LQKENI. Trimming pared 6 bases from V and 11 bases from J, leaving 19 bases between. Full variable domain (remainder filled in from reference TRBV18 and TRBJ1-4): NAGVMQNPRHLVRRRGQEARLRCSPMKGHSHVYWYRQLPEEGLKFMVYLQKENIIDESGMPKERFSAEFPKEGPSILRIQQVVRGDSAAYFCASSPADTGSKLFFGSGTQLSVL.

DNA of the CDR3: TGTGCCAGCAGCGGCGGGGGAGCGGGAGGGTCCTACGAGCAGTACTTC. Translation: CASSGGGAGGSYEQYF. This chain joins TRBV9 and TRBJ2-7; 10 nucleotides match TRBD2. The junction had 7 bases not matched to a gene; V was cut back by 3 bases and J by 1 base. Germline V gene sequence: CDR1 SGDLS, CDR2 YYNGEE. The CDR3 contains 16 residues.

The chain employs TRBV18 and TRBJ2-5, with D possibly being TRBD2 (5 bases). There are 14 residues in the CDR3. The V gene lost 3 bases and the J gene lost 2 bases, with 10 bases spanning the gap. Germline loops: CDR1 KGHSH, CDR2 LQKENI. The CDR3, as DNA: TGTGCCAGCTCACCGGTAGGACTGCAAGAGACCCAGTACTTC. It is translated as CASSPVGLQETQYF.

The chain couples TRBV6-6 to TRBJ2-1; 8 bases match TRBD2. Germline trimming cut 8 bases from V and 4 bases from J; bases unmatched to any gene: 7. Germline lookup yields CDR1 MNHNY and CDR2 SVGAGI (reference sequence). The CDR3 extends over 14 amino acids. CDR3 in amino acids: CASATGLGYNEQFF. The CDR3 DNA reads TGTGCCAGCGCTACGGGACTAGGGTACAATGAGCAGTTCTTC.

V gene TRBV6-5 combines with J gene TRBJ2-7, with 9 bases lining up with TRBD2. This CDR3 region has 14 residues. Germline lookup yields CDR1 MNHEY and CDR2 SVGAGI. The J segment lost 5 bases and the V segment lost 10 bases, leaving 12 bases of the junction unmatched. The CDR3 DNA sequence: TGTGCCACCTACCTAGCGGGATCCAGTCACGAGCAGTACTTC. This codes for CATYLAGSSHEQYF.

This clone was seen only once. The chain employs TRBV9 and TRBJ2-7; the match to TRBD2 covers 9 bases. The CDR3 sequence is 14 residues long. Trimming took 2 bases from V and 7 from J; bases not matched to a gene: 7. Germline V gives CDR1 SGDLS, CDR2 YYNGEE. CDR3 nucleotides: TGTGCCAGCAGCGTTGGGACTAGCAATGGGGAGCAGTACTTC. Translating it yields CASSVGTSNGEQYF.

This chain joins TRBV9 and TRBJ2-3; D gene uncertain. Germline V gives CDR1 SGDLS, CDR2 YYNGEE. The CDR3 sequence is 14 residues long. Trimming cost V 0 bases and J 4 bases, with 9 bases left between them. CDR3 in DNA: TGTGCCAGCAGCGTAGCTTTAACGGCAGATACGCAGTATTTT. This gives the protein CASSVALTADTQYF.

The chain uses TRBV28 and TRBJ2-5; a weak D match, TRBD1 (8 bases). In germline, CDR1 is MDHEN, CDR2 SYDVKM. V was pared by 6 bases and J by 7 bases, with 18 bases between. The CDR3 has 14 amino acids. The CDR3 reads CASRSQGGLGTQYF. The CDR3 DNA is TGTGCCAGCAGGTCACAGGGGGGGCTCGGGACCCAGTACTTC.

V and J are TRBV5-1 and TRBJ2-6; D perhaps matches TRBD1 (6 bases). This CDR3 has 16 residues. Trimming cost V 4 bases and J 0 bases, with 11 bases left between them. Germline CDR1 SGHRS, CDR2 YFSETQ. CDR3 DNA: TGCGCCAGCAGCCCAGGACAGATCTCTGGGGCCAACGTCCTGACTTTC. Its translation: CASSPGQISGANVLTF.

The table lists this clone with a count of one. This chain links TRBV6-6 with TRBJ2-7, with D hard to call. Germline loops: CDR1 MNHNY, CDR2 SVGAGI (reference sequence). V lost 2 bases to trimming and J lost 3 bases, with 5 bases between them. This CDR3 has 12 amino acids. Here the CDR3 DNA reads TGTGCCAGCAGTTACATGAGCTACGAGCAGTACTTC. Translated: CASSYMSYEQYF.

This sequence joins TRBV2 and TRBJ1-2; possible D gene TRBD1, 5 bases. The germline V gene has CDR1 SNHLY and CDR2 FYNNEI. CDR3 size: 14 residues. The V end was cut by 6 bases, the J end by 0 bases, with 11 bases between. The CDR3 sequence is CASRFQGPNYGYTF. For the CDR3, the DNA is TGTGCCAGCAGATTTCAGGGCCCTAACTATGGCTACACCTTC.

The chain carries TRBV27 and TRBJ1-1; 9 positions match TRBD1. Germline V gives CDR1 MNHEY, CDR2 SMNVEV (reference sequence). Unmatched junction bases numbered 6, after V lost 3 bases and J lost 4 bases. CDR3 length: 15 amino acids. CDR3: CASSFGTGRTTEAFF. The CDR3 DNA is TGTGCCAGCAGTTTCGGGACAGGGCGAACCACTGAAGCTTTCTTT.

The V and J genes are TRBV6-4 and TRBJ2-7; 12 bases are a match to TRBD2. This CDR3 has 15 residues. CDR1 and CDR2 from the germline V gene are MRHNA and SNTAGT. The junction had 7 bases not matched to a gene; V was cut back by 4 bases and J by 6 bases. CDR3: CASSVGLAGGCEQYF. CDR3 nucleotide sequence: TGTGCCAGCAGTGTGGGGCTAGCGGGAGGGTGCGAGCAGTACTTC.

The chain is built from TRBV19 and TRBJ1-4; TRBD1 matches at 8 bases. Germline CDR1 LNHDA, CDR2 SQIVND (reference sequence). This CDR3 is 14 amino acids long. J lost 8 bases, V lost 4 bases, and 6 bases had no gene match. The CDR3 region is CASSKTGAYEKLFF. The CDR3 DNA follows: TGTGCCAGTAGTAAGACAGGGGCGTACGAAAAACTGTTTTTT.

The CDR3 here is CASSLPRGFANYGYTF. CDR3 bases: TGTGCCAGCAGCCTCCCGCGCGGGTTCGCTAACTATGGCTACACCTTC. This chain connects TRBV28 to TRBJ1-2, with D unresolved. Between the trimmed V and J ends, which lost 6 bases and 0 bases, there was a span of 17 bases. CDR3 length: 16 residues. CDR1 is MDHEN and CDR2 is SYDVKM in the germline V gene.

This clone was observed a single time. The CDR3 DNA sequence: TGTGCCAGCAGCGCTCAGGCTAGCGCGAACTACGAGCAGTACTTC. Encoded protein: CASSAQASANYEQYF. The chain uses TRBV9 and TRBJ2-7, with D maybe TRBD2 (6 bases). Germline assignment: CDR1 SGDLS and CDR2 YYNGEE. The CDR3 covers 15 residues. Trimming left V 3 bases short and J 3 bases short, with 16 bases between.